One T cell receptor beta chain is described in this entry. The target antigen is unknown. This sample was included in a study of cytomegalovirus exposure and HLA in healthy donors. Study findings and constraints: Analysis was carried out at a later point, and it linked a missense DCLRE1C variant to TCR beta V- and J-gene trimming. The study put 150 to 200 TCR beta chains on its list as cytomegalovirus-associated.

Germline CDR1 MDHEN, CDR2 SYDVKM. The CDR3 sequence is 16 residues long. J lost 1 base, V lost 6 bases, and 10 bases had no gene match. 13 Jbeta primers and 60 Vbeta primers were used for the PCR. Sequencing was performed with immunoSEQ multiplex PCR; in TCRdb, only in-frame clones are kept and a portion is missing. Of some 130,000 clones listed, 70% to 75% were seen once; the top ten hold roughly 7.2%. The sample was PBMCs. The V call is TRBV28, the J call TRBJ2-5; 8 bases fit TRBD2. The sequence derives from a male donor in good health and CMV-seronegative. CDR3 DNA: TGTGCCAGCAGCCCACTAGCGGTGCACTTCCAAGAGACCCAGTACTTC. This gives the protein CASSPLAVHFQETQYF. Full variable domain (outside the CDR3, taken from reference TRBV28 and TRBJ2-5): DVKVTQSSRYLVKRTGEKVFLECVQDMDHENMFWYRQDPGLGLRLIYFSYDVKMKEKGDIPEGYSVSREKKERFSLILESASTNQTSMYLCASSPLAVHFQETQYFGPGTRLLVL.